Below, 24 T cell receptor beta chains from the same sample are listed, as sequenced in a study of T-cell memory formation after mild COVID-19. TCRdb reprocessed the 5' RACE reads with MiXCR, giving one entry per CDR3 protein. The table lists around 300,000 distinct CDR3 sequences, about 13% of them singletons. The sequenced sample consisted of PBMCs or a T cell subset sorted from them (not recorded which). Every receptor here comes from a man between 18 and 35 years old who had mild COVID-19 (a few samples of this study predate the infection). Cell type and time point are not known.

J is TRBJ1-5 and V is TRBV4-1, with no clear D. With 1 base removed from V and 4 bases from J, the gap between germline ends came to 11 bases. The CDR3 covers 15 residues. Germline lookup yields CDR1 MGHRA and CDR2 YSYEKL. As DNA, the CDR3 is TGCGCCAGCAGCCAAGGAGCAGGCGGGAATCAGCCCCAGCATTTT. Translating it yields CASSQGAGGNQPQHF.

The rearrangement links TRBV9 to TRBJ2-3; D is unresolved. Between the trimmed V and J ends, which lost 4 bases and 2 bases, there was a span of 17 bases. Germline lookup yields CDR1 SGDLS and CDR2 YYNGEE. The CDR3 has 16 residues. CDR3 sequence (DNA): TGTGCCAGCAGCCCACCTATGTCACAGCTCACAGATACGCAGTATTTT. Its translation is CASSPPMSQLTDTQYF.

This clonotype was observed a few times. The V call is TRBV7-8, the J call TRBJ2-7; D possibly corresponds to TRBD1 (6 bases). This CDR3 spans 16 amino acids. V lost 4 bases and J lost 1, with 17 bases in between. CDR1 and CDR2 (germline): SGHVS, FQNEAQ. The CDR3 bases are TGTGCCAGCAGCTCACCGATACAGGGAAATTCCTACGAGCAGTACTTC. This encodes CASSSPIQGNSYEQYF.

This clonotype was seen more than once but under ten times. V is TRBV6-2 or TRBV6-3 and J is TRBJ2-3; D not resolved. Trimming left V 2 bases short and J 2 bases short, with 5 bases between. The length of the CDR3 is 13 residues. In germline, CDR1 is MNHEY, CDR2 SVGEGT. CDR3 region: CASSYDLTDTQYF. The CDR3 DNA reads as TGTGCCAGCAGTTACGATCTCACAGATACGCAGTATTTT.

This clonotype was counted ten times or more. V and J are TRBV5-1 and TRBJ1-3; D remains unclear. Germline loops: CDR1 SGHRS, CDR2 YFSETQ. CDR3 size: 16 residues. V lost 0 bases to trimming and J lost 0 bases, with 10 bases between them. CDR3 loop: CASSLGYRASGNTIYF. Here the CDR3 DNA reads TGCGCCAGCAGCTTGGGGTACAGAGCCTCTGGAAACACCATATATTTT.

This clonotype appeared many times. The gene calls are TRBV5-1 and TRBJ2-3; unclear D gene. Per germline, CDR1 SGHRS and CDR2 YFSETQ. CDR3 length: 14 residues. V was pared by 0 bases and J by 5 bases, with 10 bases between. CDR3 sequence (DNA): TGCGCCAGCAGCTTGGGGCGGAACAGAGATACGCAGTATTTT. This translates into CASSLGRNRDTQYF. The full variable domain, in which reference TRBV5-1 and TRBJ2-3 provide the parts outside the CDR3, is KAGVTQTPRYLIKTRGQQVTLSCSPISGHRSVSWYQQTPGQGLQFLFEYFSETQRNKGNFPGRFSGRQFSNSRSEMNVSTLELGDSALYLCASSLGRNRDTQYFGPGTRLTVL.

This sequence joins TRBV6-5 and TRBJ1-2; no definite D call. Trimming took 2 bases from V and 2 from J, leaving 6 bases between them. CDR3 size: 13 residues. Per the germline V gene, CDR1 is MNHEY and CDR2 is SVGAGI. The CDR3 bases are TGTGCCAGCAGTTACGGACCGAACTATGGCTACACCTTC. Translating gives CASSYGPNYGYTF.

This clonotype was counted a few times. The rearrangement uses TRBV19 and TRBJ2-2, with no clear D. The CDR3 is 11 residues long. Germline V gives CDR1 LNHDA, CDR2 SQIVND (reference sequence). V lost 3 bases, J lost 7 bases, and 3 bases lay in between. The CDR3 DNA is TGTGCCAGTAGTATCTACGGGGAGCTGTTTTTT. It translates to CASSIYGELFF.

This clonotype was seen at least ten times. The DNA of the CDR3 is TGCGCCAGCAGCCCTGGGACAGGGGGAACTGAAGCTTTCTTT. Its protein product is CASSPGTGGTEAFF. The chain couples TRBV5-1 to TRBJ1-1; TRBD1 aligns across 11 bases. Trimming at V came to 4 bases and at J to 5 bases, leaving 4 bases not matched to a gene. The CDR3 runs 14 residues. Per germline, CDR1 SGHRS and CDR2 YFSETQ.

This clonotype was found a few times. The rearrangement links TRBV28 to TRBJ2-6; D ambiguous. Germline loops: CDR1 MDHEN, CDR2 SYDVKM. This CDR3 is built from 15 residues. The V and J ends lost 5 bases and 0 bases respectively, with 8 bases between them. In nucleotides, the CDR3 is TGTGCCAGCAGTCCGGGCCGCTCTGGGGCCAACGTCCTGACTTTC. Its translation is CASSPGRSGANVLTF.

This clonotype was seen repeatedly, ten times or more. The CDR3 region is CAISSQGETQYF. The CDR3 nucleotides read TGTGCCATCAGTTCCCAGGGAGAGACCCAGTACTTC. This sequence joins TRBV10-3 and TRBJ2-5; tentative D call: TRBD1 (5 bases). Trimming stripped 5 bases from V and 4 bases from J, with 8 bases between. Germline-derived CDR1 and CDR2 are ENHRY and SYGVKD. The CDR3 length is 12 residues.

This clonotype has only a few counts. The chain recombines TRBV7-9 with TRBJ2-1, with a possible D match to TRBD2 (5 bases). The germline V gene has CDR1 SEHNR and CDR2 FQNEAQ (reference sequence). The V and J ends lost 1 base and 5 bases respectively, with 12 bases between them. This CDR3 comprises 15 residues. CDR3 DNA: TGTGCCAGCAGCTTAGGCGGGCCCCCTAACAATGAGCAGTTCTTC. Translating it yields CASSLGGPPNNEQFF.

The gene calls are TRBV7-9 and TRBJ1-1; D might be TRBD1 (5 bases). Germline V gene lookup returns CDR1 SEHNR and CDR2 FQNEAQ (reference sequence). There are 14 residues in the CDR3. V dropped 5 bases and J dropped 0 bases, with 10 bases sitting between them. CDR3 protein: CASSPTEMNTEAFF. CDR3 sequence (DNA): TGTGCCAGCAGCCCGACAGAAATGAACACTGAAGCTTTCTTT.

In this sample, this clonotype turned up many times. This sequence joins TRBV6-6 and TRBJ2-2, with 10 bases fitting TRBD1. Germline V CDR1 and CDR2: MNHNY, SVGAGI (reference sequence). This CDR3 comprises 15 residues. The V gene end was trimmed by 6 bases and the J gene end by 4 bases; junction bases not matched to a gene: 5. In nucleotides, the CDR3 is TGTGCCAGCAGGGGGACAGGGGTGTTCACCGGGGAGCTGTTTTTT. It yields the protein CASRGTGVFTGELFF.

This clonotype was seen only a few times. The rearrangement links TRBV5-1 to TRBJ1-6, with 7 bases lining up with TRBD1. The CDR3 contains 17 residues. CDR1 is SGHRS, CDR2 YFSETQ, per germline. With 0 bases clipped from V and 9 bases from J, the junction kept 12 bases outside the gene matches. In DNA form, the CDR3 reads TGCGCCAGCAGCTTGGGAGACAGGGTTGTCTTCGGTTCACCCCTCCACTTT. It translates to CASSLGDRVVFGSPLHF.

The DNA for the CDR3 is TGTGCCAGCAGTTTCTCACAGGGCTTGAGCTCCTATAATTCACCCCTCCACTTT. Its translation is CASSFSQGLSSYNSPLHF. V is TRBV6-5 and J is TRBJ1-6, with D possibly matching TRBD1 (6 bases). V was cut by 4 bases and J by 0 bases, with 16 bases left in between. The CDR3 runs 18 residues. From germline, CDR1 is MNHEY and CDR2 SVGAGI.

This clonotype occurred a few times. CDR3 in amino acids: CASSVPQGWEPQHF. As DNA, the CDR3 is TGCGCCAGCAGCGTACCGCAGGGGTGGGAGCCCCAGCATTTT. The V gene is TRBV4-3, the J gene TRBJ1-5; TRBD1 might be the D (6 bases). This CDR3 region has 14 residues. V gave up 5 bases and J gave up 8 bases, with 16 bases separating them. Germline V gene lookup returns CDR1 LGHNA and CDR2 YSLEER.

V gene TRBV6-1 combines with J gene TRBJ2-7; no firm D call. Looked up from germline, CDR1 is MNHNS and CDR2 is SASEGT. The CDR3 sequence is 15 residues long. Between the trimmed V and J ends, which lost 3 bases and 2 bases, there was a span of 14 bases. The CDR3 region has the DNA TGTGCCAGCAGTGACCTGGAACGGACCCCCTACGAGCAGTACTTC. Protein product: CASSDLERTPYEQYF.

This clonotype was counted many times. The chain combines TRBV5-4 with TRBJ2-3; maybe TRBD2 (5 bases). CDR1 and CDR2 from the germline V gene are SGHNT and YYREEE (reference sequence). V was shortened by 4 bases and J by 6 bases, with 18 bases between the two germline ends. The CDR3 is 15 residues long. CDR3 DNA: TGTGCCAGCAGCCCGTCCGGACTGGGCGGGGATACGCAGTATTTT. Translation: CASSPSGLGGDTQYF.

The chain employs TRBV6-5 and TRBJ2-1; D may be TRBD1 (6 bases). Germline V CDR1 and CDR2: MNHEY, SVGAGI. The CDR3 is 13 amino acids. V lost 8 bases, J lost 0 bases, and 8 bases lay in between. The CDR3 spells CASGQRSYNEQFF. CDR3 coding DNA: TGTGCCAGCGGACAGCGCTCCTACAATGAGCAGTTCTTC.

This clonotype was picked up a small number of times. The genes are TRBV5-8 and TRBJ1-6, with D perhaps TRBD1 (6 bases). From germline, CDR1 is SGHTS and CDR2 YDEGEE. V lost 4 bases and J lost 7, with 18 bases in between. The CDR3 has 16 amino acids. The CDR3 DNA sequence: TGTGCCAGCAGCCGGGGTGGGGGGGCTCGAAATTCACCCCTCCACTTT. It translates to CASSRGGGARNSPLHF.

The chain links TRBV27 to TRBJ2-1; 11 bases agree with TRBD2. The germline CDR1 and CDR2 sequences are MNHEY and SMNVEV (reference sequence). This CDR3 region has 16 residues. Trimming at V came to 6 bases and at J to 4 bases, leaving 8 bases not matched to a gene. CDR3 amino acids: CASRAYLAGGYNEQFF. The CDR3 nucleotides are TGTGCCAGCAGAGCCTACTTAGCGGGGGGGTACAATGAGCAGTTCTTC.

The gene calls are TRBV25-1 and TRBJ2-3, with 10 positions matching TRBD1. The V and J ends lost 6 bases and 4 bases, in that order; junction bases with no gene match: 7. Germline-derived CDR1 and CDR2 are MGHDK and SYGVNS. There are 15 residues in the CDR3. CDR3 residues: CASSDPGQGADTQYF. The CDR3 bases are TGTGCCAGCAGCGACCCAGGACAGGGGGCAGATACGCAGTATTTT.

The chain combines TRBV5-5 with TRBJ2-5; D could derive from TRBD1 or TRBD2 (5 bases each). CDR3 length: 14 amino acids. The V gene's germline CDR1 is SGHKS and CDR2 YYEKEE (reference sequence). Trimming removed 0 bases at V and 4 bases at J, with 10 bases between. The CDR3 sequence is CASSLVGTIETQYF. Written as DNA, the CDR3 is TGTGCCAGCAGCTTGGTTGGGACCATAGAGACCCAGTACTTC. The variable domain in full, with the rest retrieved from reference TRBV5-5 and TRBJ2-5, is DAGVTQSPTHLIKTRGQQVTLRCSPISGHKSVSWYQQVLGQGPQFIFQYYEKEERGRGNFPDRFSARQFPNYSSELNVNALLLGDSALYLCASSLVGTIETQYFGPGTRLLVL.